What follows is one T cell receptor (beta chain) and its context. Clones were sequenced by immunoSEQ multiplex PCR, and TCRdb holds only the in-frame ones, with some missing. This sample has 120,000 to 150,000 clones, with roughly 89% found just once. These data come from a study of control samples from healthy donors and cancer patients. Germline V gene lookup returns CDR1 SGHVS and CDR2 FQNEAQ. V shed 5 bases, J shed 3 bases, and the junction held 9 bases outside the gene matches. This CDR3 contains 16 residues. The source material was blood. The chain combines TRBV7-8 with TRBJ2-3; 9 bases are shared with TRBD2. The TCR sequence derives from a man aged 25 to 40 in good health. CDR3 coding DNA: TGTGCCAGCAGCCGGGGTAGCGGGAGTGGGACAGATACGCAGTATTTT. It codes for CASSRGSGSGTDTQYF.